Presented here are 5 T cell receptor beta chains from one specimen sequenced in a study of human T cells and chemical hapten exposure. TCRdb reprocessed the RACE reads via MiXCR and lists one record per CDR3 protein. The data contain 140,000 or so distinct CDR3 sequences, approximately 10% of them singletons. Time point given: patch test 2, 6 weeks after DPC sensitization. Described treatment: therapeutic diphenylcyclopropenone sensitization with weekly scalp DPC. This material consisted of whole blood, taken in connection with sensitization to the hapten diphenylcyclopropenone (DPC). The receptors come from a woman in her fifties or sixties with alopecia areata. Some clones in this sample may be carry-over from other donors' samples.

This clonotype was counted many times. V and J are TRBV27 and TRBJ2-7; D is possibly TRBD2 (5 bases). The ends were cut back, 4 bases at V and 4 bases at J, with 17 bases in the middle. CDR1 is MNHEY, CDR2 SMNVEV, per germline (reference sequence). The CDR3 is 15 residues long. For the CDR3, the DNA is TGTGCCAGCAGTTCCATCCGGCTGTCGGGGTACGAGCAGTACTTC. This encodes CASSSIRLSGYEQYF.

V usage is TRBV12-3 or TRBV12-4 and J usage is TRBJ2-5; 13 nucleotides align to TRBD2. This CDR3 contains 16 residues. J gave up 5 bases and V 5 bases, and 8 bases lay outside the gene matches. DNA for the CDR3: TGTGCCAGCAGTAGCACCTCGACTAGCGGGAGGGAGACCCAGTACTTC. This gives the protein CASSSTSTSGRETQYF.

V is TRBV20-1 and J is TRBJ1-6, with 10 bases lining up with TRBD1. V dropped 6 bases and J dropped 9; count of bases not matched to a gene: 11. Germline values: CDR1 DFQATT, CDR2 SNEGSKA (reference sequence). The CDR3 runs to 15 residues. The CDR3 region is CSAKTGTGVRSPLHF. The CDR3 DNA is TGCAGTGCCAAAACCGGGACAGGGGTACGTTCACCCCTCCACTTT.

The sample holds many counts of this clonotype. The V call is TRBV6-1, the J call TRBJ1-5; 9 bases align to TRBD1. The CDR3 is 15 amino acids. Germline CDR1 and CDR2: MNHNS and SASEGT. Trimming cost V 5 bases and J 2 bases; bases outside gene matches: 4. CDR3 protein: CASSRDRGGNQPQHF. Written as DNA, the CDR3 is TGTGCCAGCAGTAGAGACAGGGGGGGCAATCAGCCCCAGCATTTT.

The gene calls are TRBV19 and TRBJ1-2; no clear D gene. CDR1 and CDR2 (germline): LNHDA, SQIVND (reference sequence). V lost 4 bases to trimming and J lost 0 bases, with 9 bases between them. This CDR3 has 14 residues. CDR3 in amino acids: CASSRREANYGYTF. CDR3 in DNA: TGTGCCAGTAGTAGGAGAGAGGCTAACTATGGCTACACCTTC.